The clone carrying this TCR beta chain was seen repeatedly, ten times or more. This specimen comes from a study of blood T cells in healthy people across ages. It was with a sample-barcoded 5' primer and a J-beta primer mix that a second PCR of about 6 to 11 cycles was run. TCRdb re-called the 5' RACE reads with MiXCR, one entry per CDR3 protein. The sample includes 710,000 or so distinct CDR3 sequences, roughly 32% of them seen just once. The sample was blood. The sequence derives from a woman of 80 years or more in good health.

CDR3 sequence reads: CASSLDPGQILYGYTF. DNA of the CDR3: TGTGCCAGCAGTTTAGACCCCGGACAGATCTTATATGGCTACACCTTC. The rearrangement joins TRBV12-3 or TRBV12-4 to TRBJ1-2; D perhaps matches TRBD1 (6 bases). Trimming shortened V by 1 base and J by 5 bases, and 17 bases separated the two germline ends. CDR3 size: 16 residues.